This TCR beta chain was identified in a study of cytomegalovirus exposure and HLA in healthy donors. Germline V gene data show CDR1 as GTSNPN and CDR2 as SVGIG (reference sequence). This CDR3 is 13 amino acids long. V gave up 5 bases and J gave up 3 bases, with 13 bases separating them. The donors comprised healthy bone marrow donors. Both 60 Vbeta primers and 13 Jbeta primers went into the PCR. TCRdb's copy holds only in-frame clones and misses some; the assay was immunoSEQ multiplex PCR. This sample has about 170,000 clones, with about 73% found just once. As for this clone: What it recognizes is unknown.

Points from the study as a whole: Confirmation was obtained in vitro that a few CMV-associated chains are specific for CMV antigens. Later on, a genetic analysis was performed. It linked a missense variant in DCLRE1C with V- and J-gene trimming of TCR beta. Several top significant clusters appeared, in a later analysis, to be linked to common viral pathogens.

The receptor was derived from a woman aged 45-59 years in good health and CMV-seropositive. Sequenced material: PBMCs. The chain has TRBV30 and TRBJ1-1; TRBD1 is a possible D gene (6 bases). As DNA, the CDR3 is TGTGCCTGGCGGGGGGGCAGGTACACTGAAGCTTTCTTT. Protein: CAWRGGRYTEAFF.